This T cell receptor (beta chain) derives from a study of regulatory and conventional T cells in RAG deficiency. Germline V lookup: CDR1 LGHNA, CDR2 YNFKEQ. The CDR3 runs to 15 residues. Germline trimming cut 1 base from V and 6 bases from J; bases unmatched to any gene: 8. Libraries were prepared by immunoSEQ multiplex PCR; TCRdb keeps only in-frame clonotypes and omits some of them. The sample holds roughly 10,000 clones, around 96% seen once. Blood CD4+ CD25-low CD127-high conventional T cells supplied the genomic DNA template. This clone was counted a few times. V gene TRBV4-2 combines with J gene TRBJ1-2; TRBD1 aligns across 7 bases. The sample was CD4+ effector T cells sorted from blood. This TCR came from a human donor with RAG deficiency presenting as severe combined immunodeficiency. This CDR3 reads CASSQGFTGTDGYTF. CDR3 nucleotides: TGTGCCAGCAGCCAAGGGTTTACCGGGACAGATGGCTACACCTTC.